A selection of T cell receptor beta chains follows, all from one sample in a study of blood T cell repertoires in COVID-19. Here immunoSEQ multiplex PCR was the method, and the copy in TCRdb shows in-frame clones only, minus some. This table holds approximately 280,000 clones, more than 75% found once. Source material: peripheral blood. All receptors come from a woman in her 30s who had recovered from COVID-19. CDR3s include the opening cysteine and the closing phenylalanine or tryptophan. Fields, in order: J gene, clone size, V gene, D gene, CDR3 protein, CDR3 DNA. D genes are given only for firm matches. Clone size is not always given. Where it is, it says once, few, many or a class for expanded clones.

>TRBJ2-3|.|TRBV27|TRBD2
CASSLAGGPTDTQYF
TGTGCCAGCAGTTTGGCGGGAGGGCCAACAGATACGCAGTATTTT
>TRBJ1-2|.|TRBV3-1/TRBV3-2|.
CASSVDPRGYGYTF
TGTGCCAGCAGCGTAGACCCAAGGGGCTATGGCTACACCTTC
>TRBJ2-7|.|TRBV10-3|TRBD2
CAISESTSGRAYEQYF
TGTGCCATCAGTGAGTCGACTAGCGGGAGGGCCTACGAGCAGTACTTC
>TRBJ1-5|few|TRBV2|.
CASRGDSNQPQHF
TGTGCCAGCAGGGGCGATAGCAATCAGCCCCAGCATTTT
>TRBJ1-2|.|TRBV9|.
CASSVSGENYGYTF
TGTGCCAGCAGCGTTTCGGGGGAAAACTATGGCTACACCTTC
>TRBJ2-1|.|TRBV9|.
CASSGEPTRLEQFF
TGTGCCAGCAGCGGAGAGCCTACTAGATTAGAGCAGTTCTTC
>TRBJ1-4|.|TRBV7-7|.
CASSFTTGSAEKLFF
TGTGCTAGCAGCTTTACTACAGGGTCGGCGGAAAAACTGTTTTTT
>TRBJ2-7|.|TRBV28|TRBD1
CASGGQGQSSYEQYF
TGTGCCAGCGGCGGACAGGGACAAAGCTCCTACGAGCAGTACTTC
>TRBJ1-2|.|TRBV29-1|.
CSVPSQAVINYGYTF
TGCAGCGTTCCGAGCCAGGCAGTCATTAACTATGGCTACACCTTC
>TRBJ2-6|.|TRBV5-3|TRBD1
CARTSRDRRSGANVLTF
TGTGCCAGAACCAGCCGGGACAGGCGCTCTGGGGCCAACGTCCTGACTTTC
>TRBJ2-2|.|TRBV7-2|.
CASSLAAGKGGELFF
TGTGCCAGCAGCTTAGCGGCAGGGAAGGGCGGGGAGCTGTTTTTT
>TRBJ2-5|.|TRBV5-1|.
CASSSVGRETQYF
TGCGCCAGCAGCTCTGTGGGCCGGGAGACCCAGTACTTC
>TRBJ1-5|.|TRBV2|.
CASSEASNSNQPQHF
TGTGCCAGCAGTGAGGCCAGTAATAGCAATCAGCCCCAGCATTTT
>TRBJ1-1|.|TRBV30|.
CAWSDDMGTEAFF
TGTGCCTGGAGCGACGACATGGGCACTGAAGCTTTCTTT
>TRBJ2-3|.|TRBV5-6|TRBD2
CASSNTGTSVADTQYF
TGTGCCAGCAGTAATACCGGGACTAGCGTAGCAGATACGCAGTATTTT
>TRBJ1-4|.|TRBV4-1|.
CASSQVAGEKLFF
TGCGCCAGCAGCCAAGTAGCGGGCGAAAAACTGTTTTTT
>TRBJ2-1|.|TRBV24-1|TRBD2
CATSRTSGSSSYNEQFF
TGTGCCACCAGTCGGACTAGCGGGAGTAGTTCCTACAATGAGCAGTTCTTC
>TRBJ1-1|.|TRBV5-1|.
CASSRGQSDTEAFF
TGCGCCAGCAGCAGAGGACAGTCGGACACTGAAGCTTTCTTT
>TRBJ2-7|.|TRBV7-2|.
CASSDGRGSEQYF
TGTGCCAGCAGCGACGGGAGAGGTAGCGAGCAGTACTTC
>TRBJ2-1|.|TRBV3-1/TRBV3-2|.
CASSQDLQSYNEQFF
TGTGCCAGCAGCCAAGATTTACAGTCCTACAATGAGCAGTTCTTC
>TRBJ2-5|.|TRBV28|.
CASSPGEETQYF
TGTGCCAGCAGTCCAGGGGAAGAGACCCAGTACTTC
>TRBJ2-1|.|TRBV5-1|TRBD2
CASSQGLAGLNEQFF
TGCGCCAGCAGCCAGGGACTAGCGGGACTCAATGAGCAGTTCTTC
>TRBJ2-7|.|TRBV6-5|TRBD2
CASSYGEGSGYEQYF
TGTGCCAGCAGTTACGGGGAGGGATCCGGATACGAGCAGTACTTC
>TRBJ2-2|once|TRBV4-2|.
CASSQDRQANTGELFF
TGTGCCAGCAGCCAAGATCGGCAGGCTAACACCGGGGAGCTGTTTTTT
>TRBJ2-5|.|TRBV5-6|.
CASSSSGGETQYF
TGTGCCAGCAGCTCCAGTGGTGGCGAGACCCAGTACTTC
>TRBJ2-1|.|TRBV30|.
CAWEGALSSYNEQFF
TGTGCCTGGGAAGGGGCCTTGAGCTCCTACAATGAGCAGTTCTTC
>TRBJ2-2|many|TRBV2|.
CASQLRNTGELFF
TGTGCCAGCCAACTACGGAACACCGGGGAGCTGTTTTTT
>TRBJ2-3|.|TRBV5-1|.
CASSAQGTSTDTQYF
TGCGCCAGCAGCGCACAGGGGACTAGCACAGATACGCAGTATTTT
>TRBJ2-7|once|TRBV2|TRBD1
CASSRTGSLSYEQYF
TGTGCCAGCAGCAGGACAGGGTCCCTCTCCTACGAGCAGTACTTC
>TRBJ2-3|.|TRBV5-1|.
CASSLARTDTTDTQYF
TGCGCCAGCAGCTTGGCCCGGACAGATACCACAGATACGCAGTATTTT
>TRBJ2-4|.|TRBV9|.
CASSVWGGDIQYF
TGTGCCAGCAGCGTATGGGGCGGTGACATTCAGTACTTC
>TRBJ1-4|.|TRBV19|.
CASVAGVESNEKLFF
TGTGCCAGTGTGGCAGGGGTGGAATCTAATGAAAAACTGTTTTTT
>TRBJ1-1|.|TRBV6-5|.
CASGRTGKSGEAFF
TGTGCCAGCGGTCGAACCGGGAAATCAGGTGAAGCTTTCTTT
>TRBJ1-4|.|TRBV7-9|TRBD1
CASSSRDRVEKLFF
TGTGCCAGCAGCTCCCGGGACAGGGTTGAAAAACTGTTTTTT
>TRBJ1-5|.|TRBV5-1|.
CASSLGQGKNQPQHF
TGCGCCAGCAGCTTGGGCCAGGGAAAGAATCAGCCCCAGCATTTT
>TRBJ2-7|.|TRBV5-6|.
CASRNRWTTGTYEQYF
TGTGCCAGCAGAAACCGTTGGACAACCGGCACCTACGAGCAGTACTTC
>TRBJ1-4|.|TRBV5-1|.
CASSPVLTGGSEKLFF
TGCGCCAGCAGCCCTGTTCTGACAGGCGGGAGTGAAAAACTGTTTTTT
>TRBJ1-5|once|TRBV19|.
CATSVQGNQPQHF
TGTGCCACCTCCGTCCAGGGGAATCAGCCCCAGCATTTT
>TRBJ2-1|.|TRBV19|TRBD1
CASSRGQGASNEQFF
TGTGCCAGTAGTAGGGGACAGGGGGCGTCGAATGAGCAGTTCTTC
>TRBJ1-1|.|TRBV4-2|TRBD1
CASSARDRMNTEAFF
TGTGCCAGCAGCGCCCGGGACAGAATGAACACTGAAGCTTTCTTT
>TRBJ2-7|.|TRBV19|TRBD1
CASSAGTGFFEQYF
TGTGCCAGTAGCGCCGGGACAGGGTTTTTCGAGCAGTACTTC
>TRBJ2-2|.|TRBV5-4|TRBD1
CASSPTPGQGYTGELFF
TGTGCCAGCAGCCCTACACCGGGACAGGGGTACACCGGGGAGCTGTTTTTT